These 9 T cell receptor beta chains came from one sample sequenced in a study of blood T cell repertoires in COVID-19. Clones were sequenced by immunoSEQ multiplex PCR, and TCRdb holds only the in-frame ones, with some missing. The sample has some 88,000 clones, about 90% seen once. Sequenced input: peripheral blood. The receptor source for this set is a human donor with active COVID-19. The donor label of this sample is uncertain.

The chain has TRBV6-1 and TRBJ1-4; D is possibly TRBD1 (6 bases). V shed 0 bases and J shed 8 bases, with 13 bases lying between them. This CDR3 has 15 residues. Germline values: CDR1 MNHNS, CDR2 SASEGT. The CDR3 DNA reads TGTGCCAGCAGTGAAGCAGGGCAGGGGAAGGAAAAACTGTTTTTT. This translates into CASSEAGQGKEKLFF.

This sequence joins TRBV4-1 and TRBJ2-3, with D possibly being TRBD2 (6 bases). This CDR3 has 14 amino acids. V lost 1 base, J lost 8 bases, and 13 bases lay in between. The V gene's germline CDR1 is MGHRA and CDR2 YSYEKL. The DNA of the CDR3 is TGCGCCAGCAGCCAAGGGCCCGCCGGGGGTACGCAGTATTTT. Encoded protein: CASSQGPAGGTQYF.

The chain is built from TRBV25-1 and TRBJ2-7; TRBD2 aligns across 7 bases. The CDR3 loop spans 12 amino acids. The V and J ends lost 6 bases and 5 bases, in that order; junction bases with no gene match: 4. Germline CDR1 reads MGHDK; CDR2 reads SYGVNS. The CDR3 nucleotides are TGTGCCAGCAGGAAGGGAGGGGACGAGCAGTACTTC. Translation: CASRKGGDEQYF.

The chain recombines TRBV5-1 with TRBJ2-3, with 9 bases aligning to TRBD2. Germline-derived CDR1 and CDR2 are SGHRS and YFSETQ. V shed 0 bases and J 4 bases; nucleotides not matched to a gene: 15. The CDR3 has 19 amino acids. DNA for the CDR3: TGCGCCAGCAGCTTGGCCAGTCTAGCGGGGCCTTGGGGTGCAGATACGCAGTATTTT. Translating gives CASSLASLAGPWGADTQYF.

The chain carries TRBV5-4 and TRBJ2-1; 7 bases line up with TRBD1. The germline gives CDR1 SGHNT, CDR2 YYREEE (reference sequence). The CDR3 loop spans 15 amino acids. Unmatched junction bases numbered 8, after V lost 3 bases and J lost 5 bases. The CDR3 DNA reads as TGTGCCAGCAGCTCCAAGGGGGCGTGGAACAATGAGCAGTTCTTC. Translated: CASSSKGAWNNEQFF.

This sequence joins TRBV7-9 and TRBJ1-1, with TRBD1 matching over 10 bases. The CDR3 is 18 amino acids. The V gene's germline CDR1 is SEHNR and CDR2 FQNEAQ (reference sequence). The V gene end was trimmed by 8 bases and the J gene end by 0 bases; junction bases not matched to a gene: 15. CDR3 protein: CASQKTDRGTFMNTEAFF. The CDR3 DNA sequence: TGTGCCAGCCAGAAGACGGACAGGGGGACTTTCATGAACACTGAAGCTTTCTTT.

The CDR3 protein is CASSQLGTGAGYEQYF. In DNA, the CDR3 is TGTGCCAGCAGCCAGCTCGGGACAGGGGCTGGGTACGAGCAGTACTTC. V gene TRBV3-1 (or the pseudogene TRBV3-2) combines with J gene TRBJ2-7; TRBD1 matches at 10 bases. This CDR3 has 16 residues. Looked up from germline, CDR1 is LGHDT and CDR2 is YNNKEL (reference sequence). J lost 4 bases, V lost 3 bases, and 9 bases had no gene match.

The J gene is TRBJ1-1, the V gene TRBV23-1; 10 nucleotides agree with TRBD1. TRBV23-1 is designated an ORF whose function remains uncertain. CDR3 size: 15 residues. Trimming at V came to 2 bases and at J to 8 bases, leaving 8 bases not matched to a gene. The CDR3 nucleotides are TGCGCCAGCAGTCAACCGAGACAGGGGGCTAGAGAAGCTTTCTTT. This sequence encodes CASSQPRQGAREAFF.

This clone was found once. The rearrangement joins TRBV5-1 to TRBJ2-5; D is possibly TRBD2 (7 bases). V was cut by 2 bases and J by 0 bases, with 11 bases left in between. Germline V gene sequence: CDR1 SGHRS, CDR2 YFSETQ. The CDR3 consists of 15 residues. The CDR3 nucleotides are TGCGCCAGCAGCTTAGGGGGGGCCGACCAAGAGACCCAGTACTTC. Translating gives CASSLGGADQETQYF.